One sample yielded the 26 T cell receptor gamma chains listed below, sequenced in a study of γδ T cells in repeated Plasmodium falciparum infection. Gammadelta T cells were flow-sorted from PBMC into Vgamma9/Vdelta2+ and Vdelta2-negative populations for bulk analysis. TCRdb re-processed the multiplex PCR reads using CATT. The sample holds about 26,000 gamma-chain clones, 3% seen once. The specimen sequenced was gamma-delta T cells from blood. All receptors derive from a pool of human donors (malaria-infected and uninfected, not separated).

This clone was recorded at least ten times. It may be a read error: a sequence one base away is much more abundant. This CDR3 is also generated by other DNA sequences in the sample. The V gene is TRGV3, the J gene TRGJP2. The J gene, missing from TCRdb, was assigned here through DNA to germline matching. Germline-derived CDR1 and CDR2 are VTNTFY and YDVSTARD (reference sequence). The CDR3 runs to 19 residues. V shed 0 bases and J 1 base; nucleotides not matched to a gene: 14. The CDR3 DNA reads TGTGCCACCTGGGACAGGCAGGTAGGACCCTTTAGTAGTGATTGGATCAAGACGTTT. This translates into CATWDRQVGPFSSDWIKTF.

This clone was detected only a few times. A far larger clone is only one base removed, so a read error is likely. Within the sample, other DNA sequences also encode this same CDR3. The V gene is TRGV9, the J gene TRGJ1 or TRGJ2. TCRdb carries no J gene annotation; the J gene was assigned here by matching the DNA with germline. CDR1 is GITISATS and CDR2 is ISYDGTV in the germline V gene (reference sequence). The CDR3 contains 13 residues. The DNA of the CDR3 is TGTGCCTTGTGGGCTACCAATTATTACAAGAAACTCTTT. Encoded protein: CALWATNYYKKLF.

This clone was observed at least ten times. A read error may produce the germline difference seen at one junction end. V gene TRGV3 combines with J gene TRGJ1 or TRGJ2. CDR3 length equals 18 residues. Germline CDR1 is VTNTFY and CDR2 is YDVSTARD (reference sequence). CDR3 region: CAAWGDPYLPTNYYKKLF. CDR3 DNA: TGTGCCGCCTGGGGCGACCCTTACCTCCCCACGAATTATTATAAGAAACTCTTT.

This clone was counted many times. Since a far larger clone is one base different, this is likely a read error. Because the CDR3's place on the DNA is in doubt, the DNA is left out and the CDR3 is given as listed by TCRdb. At the DNA level, this CDR3 is encoded by other sequences in the same sample as well. Here the V gene is TRGV2, but the J gene went uncalled. The CDR3 is 30 amino acids long, termini counted. Germline CDR1 and CDR2: EGSNGY and YDSYNSKV. The CDR3: CATWDGAIRNSLAVEQHLLSQVSIGRIQHF.

This clone showed up many times. A much larger clone differs by one base, so this may be a read error. Other nucleotide sequences in the sample specify the same CDR3. J is TRGJ1 or TRGJ2 and V is TRGV9. Looked up from germline, CDR1 is GITISATS and CDR2 is ISYDGTV (reference sequence). The CDR3 sequence is 14 residues long. CDR3 loop: CALWEVPHYYKKLF. CDR3 nucleotides: TGTGCCTTGTGGGAGGTCCCCCATTATTATAAGAAGCTCTTT.

This clone was recorded at least ten times. The protein given by TCRdb reflects a much larger clone and differs at residue 13 from this DNA's translation, likely from a read error; the protein shown is the DNA's translation. The rearrangement links TRGV9 to TRGJP. Germline CDR1 GITISATS, CDR2 ISYDGTV (reference sequence). The CDR3 consists of 16 residues. The CDR3 here is CALWRSQELGKKTKVF. The CDR3 DNA is TGTGCCTTGTGGAGAAGTCAAGAGTTGGGCAAAAAAACCAAGGTATTT.

This clone was observed many times. A far larger clone is a single base away, which makes a read error likely. This same CDR3 is encoded by further DNA sequences in the sample. The gene calls are TRGV4 and TRGJ1 or TRGJ2. Germline CDR1 is EGSTGY and CDR2 is YDSYTSSV. The CDR3 extends over 11 amino acids. V gave up 10 bases and J gave up 3 bases; unmatched junction bases: 6. In nucleotides, the CDR3 is TGTGCCACGTTCCTTTATTATAAGAAACTCTTT. Amino acids: CATFLYYKKLF.

Note on this clone: The protein given by TCRdb reflects a much larger clone and differs at residue 8 from this DNA's translation, likely from a read error; the protein shown is the DNA's translation. The V and J genes are TRGV9 and TRGJ1 or TRGJ2. Germline matching of the DNA provided the J gene here, since TCRdb leaves it blank. The CDR3 is made up of 14 amino acids. Germline CDR1 reads GITISATS; CDR2 reads ISYDGTV (reference sequence). Trimming removed 0 bases from V and 4 bases from J; junction bases left unmatched: 6. The CDR3 DNA follows: TGTGCCTTGTGGGAGGTGCACGTATATTATAAGAAACTCTTT. Encoded protein: CALWEVHVYYKKLF.

There are many counts of this clone. The CDR3, as DNA: TGTGCCTTGTGGGAAGAGGTTAGAGGGTTGGGCAAAAAAATCAAGGTATTT. Residues: CALWEEVRGLGKKIKVF. The J gene is TRGJP, the V gene TRGV9. Matching the DNA to germline supplied the J gene, which TCRdb does not give. The germline gives CDR1 GITISATS, CDR2 ISYDGTV (reference sequence). This CDR3 is 17 amino acids long. V lost 4 bases, J lost 9 bases, and 12 bases stayed unmatched.

This clone has a handful of counts. This sequence is one base from a far larger clone and is likely a read error. The sample contains more than one DNA sequence encoding this CDR3. This sequence joins TRGV4 and TRGJ1 or TRGJ2. The V gene's germline CDR1 is EGSTGY and CDR2 YDSYTSSV. The CDR3 extends over 12 amino acids. The CDR3 is CATWIYWDKKLF. As DNA, the CDR3 is TGTGCCACCTGGATCTATTGGGATAAGAAACTCTTC.

This chain links TRGV9 with TRGJP. Since TCRdb gives no J gene, matching the DNA to germline was used here to assign it. The CDR3 extends over 18 amino acids. Trimming took 3 bases from V and 7 from J; bases not matched to a gene: 12. Germline V gene data show CDR1 as GITISATS and CDR2 as ISYDGTV (reference sequence). The chain's CDR3 is CALWENYAGELGKKIKVF. The DNA of the CDR3 is TGTGCCTTGTGGGAGAACTACGCGGGGGAGTTGGGCAAAAAAATCAAGGTATTT.

This clone appeared many times. This sequence is one base from a far larger clone and is likely a read error. Different DNA sequences within this sample yield the same CDR3. No call exists for the J gene, whereas the V gene is TRGV2. The CDR3 sequence is 30 residues long. Germline V gene sequence: CDR1 EGSNGY, CDR2 YDSYNSKV. CDR3 nucleotides: TGTGCCACCTGGGACGGGGCTATAAGAAACTCTTTAGCAGTGGAACAACACTTGTTGTCACAGGTAAGTATCGGAAGAATACAACATTTC. It specifies CATWDGAIRNSLAVEQHLLSQVSIGRIQHF.

The table lists this clone with many counts. TCRdb assigns this DNA the protein of a much larger clone, which departs from its translation at residue 5; this likely reflects a read error, and the protein shown comes from translating the DNA. V is TRGV5 and J is TRGJ1 or TRGJ2. This CDR3 has 12 amino acids. The germline V gene encodes CDR1 VINAFY and CDR2 YDVSNSKD. The trim removed 5 bases at V and 5 bases at J, leaving 6 bases unmatched. CDR3 amino acids: CATWAYDYKKLF. Here the CDR3 DNA reads TGTGCCACCTGGGCTTATGATTATAAGAAACTCTTT.

A few counts support this clone. A far larger clone is one base from this, pointing to a likely read error. This CDR3 is also generated by other DNA sequences in the sample. There is no J gene call, but TRGV9 is given as the V gene. The V gene's germline CDR1 is GITISATS and CDR2 ISYDGTV (reference sequence). The CDR3 totals 18 residues. This CDR3 is CALWEVIRQELGKKIKVF. CDR3 bases: TGTGCCTTGTGGGAGGTTATTCGGCAAGAGTTGGGCAAAAAAATTAAGGTATTT.

This clone was counted at least ten times. The V call is TRGV5, the J call TRGJ1 or TRGJ2. The CDR3 spans 17 residues. Per the germline V gene, CDR1 is VINAFY and CDR2 is YDVSNSKD. V lost 0 bases to trimming and J lost 0 bases; unmatched junction nucleotides: 11. The CDR3 reads CATWDRPDKTNYYKKLF. As DNA, the CDR3 is TGTGCCACCTGGGACAGGCCCGATAAAACGAATTATTATAAGAAACTCTTT.

A remark on this clone: A read error likely explains why the TCRdb protein, taken from a much larger clone, differs from this DNA's translation at residue 6; the protein shown is translated from the DNA. The chain is built from TRGV5 and TRGJ1 or TRGJ2. Here the J gene came from matching the DNA to germline, since TCRdb omits it. Per germline, CDR1 VINAFY and CDR2 YDVSNSKD. Trimming at V came to 3 bases and at J to 5 bases, leaving 10 bases not matched to a gene. This CDR3 is built from 14 residues. The CDR3 bases are TGTGCCACCTGGGACGGTCAACGGAATTATAAGAAACTCTTT. This encodes CATWDGQRNYKKLF.

This clone has at least ten counts. TCRdb has a much larger clone's protein, which differs at residue 6 from the translation of this DNA, likely because of a read error; what is shown is the protein translated from the DNA. The chain is built from TRGV2 and TRGJ1 or TRGJ2. Germline lookup yields CDR1 EGSNGY and CDR2 YDSYNSKV. J was trimmed by 0 bases and V by 3 bases; bases with no gene match: 11. This CDR3 has 16 amino acids. CDR3 DNA sequence: TGTGCCACCTGGGACAGTATACGTTCGAATTATTATAAGAAACTCTTT. Translated: CATWDSIRSNYYKKLF.

This clone has a handful of counts. TCRdb's protein for this DNA is that of a much larger clone and differs from the translation at residue 6, likely a read error; the protein shown is the DNA translation. J is TRGJ1 or TRGJ2 and V is TRGV9. TCRdb carries no J gene annotation; the J gene was assigned here by matching the DNA with germline. Germline V gene data show CDR1 as GITISATS and CDR2 as ISYDGTV (reference sequence). The CDR3 contains 14 residues. The J segment lost 6 bases and the V segment lost 2 bases, leaving 10 bases of the junction unmatched. As DNA, the CDR3 is TGTGCCTTGTGGGAGGCCCGGTGGTGTTATAAGAAACTCTTT. This codes for CALWEARWCYKKLF.

This clone was picked up a small number of times. A far larger clone is one nucleotide away, so this likely arose from a read error. Different DNA sequences within this sample yield the same CDR3. The V gene is TRGV9, the J gene TRGJ1 or TRGJ2. Germline V lookup: CDR1 GITISATS, CDR2 ISYDGTV (reference sequence). The CDR3 runs 18 residues. The CDR3 sequence is CALWEVPLPHRNYYKKLF. The DNA for the CDR3 is TGTGCCTTGTGGGAGGTGCCCCTCCCTCACCGGAATTATTATAAGAAGCTCTTT.

There are many counts of this clone. The chain joins TRGV4 to TRGJ1 or TRGJ2. The CDR3 is 13 amino acids. The trim removed 4 bases at V and 9 bases at J, leaving 12 bases unmatched. Germline loops: CDR1 EGSTGY, CDR2 YDSYTSSV. The CDR3 is CATWDGPHIKKLF. CDR3 nucleotides: TGTGCCACCTGGGACGGGCCTCATATTAAGAAACTCTTT.

This clone has a handful of counts. TCRdb lists the protein of a much larger clone for this DNA, which differs at residue 11, so this is likely a read error; the protein given here is translated from the DNA itself. V gene TRGV8 was called; the J gene was not. CDR1 is VENAVY, CDR2 YDSYNSRV, per germline. This CDR3 region has 13 residues. CDR3 nucleotides: TGTGCCACCTGGGCCCAATTTCGGTATAAGGAACTCTTT. Translating it yields CATWAQFRYKELF.

This clone was detected ten times or more. Only one base separates this from a far larger clonotype, so it likely reflects a read error. In the same sample, other DNA sequences code for this CDR3. The chain carries TRGV9 and TRGJP. Germline V CDR1 and CDR2: GITISATS, ISYDGTV (reference sequence). The CDR3 is 15 residues long. CDR3: CALWDQELGKKIKVF. In DNA, the CDR3 is TGTGCCTTGTGGGACCAAGAGTTGGGCAAAAAAATTAAGGTATTT.

By its share, this clone is medium-sized. This specimen includes other DNA sequences encoding the same CDR3. This rearrangement joins TRGV9 to TRGJ1 or TRGJ2. CDR3 length: 12 amino acids. CDR1 GITISATS and CDR2 ISYDGTV come from the germline V gene (reference sequence). The V segment lost 4 bases and the J segment 7 bases; nucleotides outside the gene matches: 7. Here the CDR3 DNA reads TGTGCCTTGTGGGAAGGGGACTATAAGAAACTCTTT. This translates into CALWEGDYKKLF.

This clone was counted ten times or more. Additional DNA sequences in this sample encode the identical CDR3. The chain joins TRGV8 to TRGJ1 or TRGJ2. Germline trimming cut 4 bases from V and 0 bases from J; bases unmatched to any gene: 6. The germline V gene encodes CDR1 VENAVY and CDR2 YDSYNSRV. The CDR3 covers 14 residues. This chain's CDR3 is CATWDHGNYYKKLF. For the CDR3, the DNA is TGTGCCACCTGGGACCATGGGAATTATTATAAGAAACTCTTT.

On this clone: A read error likely explains why the TCRdb protein, taken from a much larger clone, differs from this DNA's translation at residue 3; the protein shown is translated from the DNA. The V gene is TRGV9, the J gene TRGJ1 or TRGJ2. CDR1 and CDR2 (germline): GITISATS, ISYDGTV (reference sequence). This CDR3 region has 11 residues. CDR3 DNA sequence: TGTGCCTCGTGGGAGGTGCATGAGAAACTCTTT. Residues: CASWEVHEKLF.

This clone was counted ten times or more. Here the CDR3 reads CALWEAKNYYKKLF. The CDR3 DNA sequence: TGTGCCTTGTGGGAGGCTAAGAATTATTATAAGAAACTCTTT. The rearrangement links TRGV9 to TRGJ1 or TRGJ2. The J segment lost 0 bases and the V segment lost 2 bases, leaving 4 bases of the junction unmatched. CDR1 GITISATS and CDR2 ISYDGTV come from the germline V gene (reference sequence). This CDR3 is built from 14 residues.